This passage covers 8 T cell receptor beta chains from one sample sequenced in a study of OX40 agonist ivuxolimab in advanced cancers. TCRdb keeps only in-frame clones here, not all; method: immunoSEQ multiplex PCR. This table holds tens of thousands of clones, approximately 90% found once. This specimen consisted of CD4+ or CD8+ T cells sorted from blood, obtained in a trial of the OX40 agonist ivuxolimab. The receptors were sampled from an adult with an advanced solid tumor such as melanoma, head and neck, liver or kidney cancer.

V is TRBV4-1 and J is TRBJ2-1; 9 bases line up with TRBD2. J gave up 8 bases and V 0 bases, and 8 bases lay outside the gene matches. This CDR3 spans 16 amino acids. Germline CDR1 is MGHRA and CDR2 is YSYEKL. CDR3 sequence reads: CASSQDRSGSPYEQFF. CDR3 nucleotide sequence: TGCGCCAGCAGCCAAGATCGTAGCGGGAGCCCCTATGAGCAGTTCTTC.

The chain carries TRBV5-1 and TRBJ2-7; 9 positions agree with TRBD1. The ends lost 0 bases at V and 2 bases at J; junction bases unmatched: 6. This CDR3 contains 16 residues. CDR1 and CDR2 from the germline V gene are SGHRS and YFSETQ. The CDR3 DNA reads TGCGCCAGCAGCTTGGGATTGGGACAGGGCCCCTACGAGCAGTACTTC. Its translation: CASSLGLGQGPYEQYF.

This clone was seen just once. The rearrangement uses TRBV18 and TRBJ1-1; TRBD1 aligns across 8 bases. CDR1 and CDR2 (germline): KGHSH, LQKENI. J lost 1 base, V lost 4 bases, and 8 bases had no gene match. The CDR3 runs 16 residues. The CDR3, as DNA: TGTGCCAGCTCACTGACAACCGGGACAGGGAACACTGAAGCTTTCTTT. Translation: CASSLTTGTGNTEAFF.

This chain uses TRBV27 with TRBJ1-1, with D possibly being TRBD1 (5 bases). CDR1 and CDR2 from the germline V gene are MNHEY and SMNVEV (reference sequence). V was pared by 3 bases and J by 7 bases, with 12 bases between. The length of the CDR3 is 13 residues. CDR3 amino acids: CASSFRRDSEAFF. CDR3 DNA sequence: TGTGCCAGCAGTTTTCGCAGGGATAGTGAAGCTTTCTTT.

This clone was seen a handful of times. CDR3 DNA: TGTGCCAAGATAGCGGGAGAAGGAGAGACCCAGTACTTC. This codes for CAKIAGEGETQYF. The chain links TRBV6-4 to TRBJ2-5; 9 bases match TRBD2. This CDR3 has 13 residues. V shed 10 bases and J 4 bases; nucleotides not matched to a gene: 7. Per germline, CDR1 MRHNA and CDR2 SNTAGT.

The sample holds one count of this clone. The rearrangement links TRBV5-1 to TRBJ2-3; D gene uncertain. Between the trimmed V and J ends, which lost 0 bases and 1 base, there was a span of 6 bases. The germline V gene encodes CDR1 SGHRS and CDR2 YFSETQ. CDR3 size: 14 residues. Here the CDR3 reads CASSLEKGTDTQYF. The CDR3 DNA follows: TGCGCCAGCAGCTTGGAGAAGGGCACAGATACGCAGTATTTT.

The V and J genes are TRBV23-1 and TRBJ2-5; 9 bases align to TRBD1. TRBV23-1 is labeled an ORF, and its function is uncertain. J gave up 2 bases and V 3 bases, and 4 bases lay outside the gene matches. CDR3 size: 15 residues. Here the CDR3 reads CASSHPGQGQETQYF. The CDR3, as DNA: TGCGCCAGCAGTCATCCGGGACAGGGTCAAGAGACCCAGTACTTC.

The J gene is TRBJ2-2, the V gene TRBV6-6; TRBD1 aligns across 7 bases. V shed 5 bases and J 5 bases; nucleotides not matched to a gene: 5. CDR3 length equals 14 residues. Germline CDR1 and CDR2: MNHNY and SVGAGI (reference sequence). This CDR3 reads CASSILQGTGELFF. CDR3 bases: TGTGCCAGCAGTATCCTACAGGGGACCGGGGAGCTGTTTTTT.